This note documents a single T cell receptor beta chain sequence. Its antigen is not identified. The sample belongs to a study of T cell clones after liver transplantation. Across the study: TCRbeta sequencing after a pre-transplant mixed lymphocyte reaction identified graft-donor-reactive clones, later tracked in post-transplant blood. Three of the eight recipients were HCV-positive; the rest had non-autoimmune, non-viral transplant indications. Points from the study as a whole: Migration into the graft, not deletion, may explain lost graft donor-reactive T cells. In a couple of subjects, few donor cells limited the measurable donor-reactive repertoire.

Some clones are missing from TCRdb's copy, which holds only in-frame ones; the method was immunoSEQ multiplex PCR. The sample consists of about 74,000 clones, 80% of them appearing once. V was pared by 1 base and J by 0 bases, with 2 bases of the junction left unmatched. The V gene's germline CDR1 is SSHAT and CDR2 FNYEAQ (reference sequence). The CDR3 sequence is 16 residues long. The sequence derives from a human donor who received a liver transplant. The rearrangement joins TRBV7-7 to TRBJ2-2; 7 bases map to TRBD1. Here the sequenced sample was CD4+ T cells from blood, taken before liver transplant. CDR3 region: CASSLGGGANTGELFF. The DNA of the CDR3 is TGTGCCAGCAGCTTAGGAGGGGGCGCGAACACCGGGGAGCTGTTTTTT.